The T cell receptor beta chain described here comes from a study of blood T cell repertoires in COVID-19. Study at large: The United States, Italy and Spain were the sources of the acute and convalescent COVID-19 samples. T cells, B-cell-depleted T cells, or PBMCs supplied cDNA or gDNA.

In the authors' methods: Reference gene primers were amplified, and this amplification served to estimate nucleated cell counts. Some clones are missing from TCRdb's copy, which holds only in-frame ones; the method was immunoSEQ multiplex PCR. The V and J calls and clone size come from that table; D and trimming were worked out from the DNA. The sample lists 270,000 or so clones, about 85% occurring once. The germline V gene encodes CDR1 LNHDA and CDR2 SQIVND (reference sequence). The CDR3 runs to 15 residues. Trimming cost V 4 bases and J 0 bases, with 9 bases left between them. This chain joins TRBV19 and TRBJ1-4; D unclear. Sequencing used peripheral blood. This clonotype was sampled from a human donor in a cohort sampled during active COVID-19. The CDR3 is CASSRGPATNEKLFF. In DNA, the CDR3 is TGTGCCAGTAGTAGAGGGCCCGCAACTAATGAAAAACTGTTTTTT.